This T cell receptor (beta chain) is from a study of blood T cell repertoires in COVID-19 (dated by TCRdb to 2019 to 2021). For context, the study as a whole: Samples from collaborators originated in the United States, Italy and Spain and spanned both the acute and convalescent phases of COVID-19. The material from the prospective study consisted of cDNA or gDNA derived from T cells, B-cell-depleted T cells, or PBMCs. Subjects who had been exposed to COVID-19, were actively infected with it, or had recovered from it provided the deeply sampled blood TCRbeta repertoires that made up the dataset. The repertoires were released in a freely available public database intended as a resource for research on the immune response to SARS-CoV-2. Samples came from the ongoing ImmuneRACE study (first 160 participants) plus 1,254 subjects from 6 global collaborators. Nearly every sample came with metadata listing a de-identified subject ID, COVID-19 status, age in years and sex. HLA class I and class II types, where available, came from metadata supplied by the sample provider rather than from assay-based typing.

Trimming at the junction amounts to 0 bases on V and 7 bases on J, and the germline ends lie 5 bases apart. CDR1 GTSNPN and CDR2 SVGIG were looked up in the germline V gene (reference sequence). The CDR3 runs 11 amino acids, cysteine and phenylalanine included. Just CDR3 DNA is preserved here, 33 bases in frame from base 1. The immunoSEQ Assay, a bias-controlled multiplex PCR, was used to amplify TCRbeta CDR3 regions from genomic DNA. As for the authors' bioinformatics: Nucleated cell counts per sample were estimated from amplification of reference gene primers within the assay. To quantify the absolute abundance of each unique TCRbeta CDR3 rearrangement, sequence reads were collapsed and filtered. Productive Simpson clonality was computed per sample as the square root of Simpson's diversity index over productive rearrangements. In its TCRdb copy, this immuneACCESS table keeps in-frame sequences only and misses some clones. Where compared with another copy, unresolved V genes explain less than half of these, and the others have no known cause. From that table come the V and J calls and clone size; the DNA was used to work out D and trimming. In all, the sample holds some 150,000 clones, and roughly 80% of those were seen once. The ten largest account for around 3.1% of the sample.

The paper as a whole reports these results and caveats: The quantity of clinical and demographic metadata differed by source and by participant and was supplied without curation.

This clone has only one observation. Its antigen has not been determined. Base qualities are not recorded, but no much larger clone differs from it by a single base. Distinct nucleotide sequences in the sample also encode this CDR3. Each collaborating institution followed its own protocols to collect whole blood in K2EDTA tubes. For TCRbeta analysis, collaborators shipped samples as frozen whole blood, isolated PBMCs, or DNA extracted from either of those sample types. The chain uses TRBV30 and TRBJ2-3; no confident D gene assignment can be made. This clonotype originated in a woman aged 40 to 55 with active or convalescent COVID-19. The sample consisted of peripheral blood. Read as DNA, the sequence is TGTGCCTGGAGTGTACTTAATACGCAGTATTTT. It translates as CAWSVLNTQYF.